These 23 T cell receptor beta chains came from one sample sequenced in a study of CD8+CD57+ T cells in acquired aplastic anemia. According to the study, genomic DNA was the template for TCR beta VDJ and CDR3 profiling. Each CDR3 protein gets one entry after TCRdb re-called the reads with MiXCR. The sample records some 280,000 distinct CDR3 sequences, approximately 56% being singletons. Sequencing was done on a sample of sorted CD4+, CD8+, or CD8+CD57+ T cells (not recorded which) from PBMCs. The receptors come from a human donor with severe aplastic anemia or a healthy control (not recorded which).

The gene calls are TRBV12-3 or TRBV12-4 and TRBJ2-2; D remains unclear. V dropped 3 bases and J dropped 2 bases, with 10 bases sitting between them. CDR3 size: 15 residues. Written as DNA, the CDR3 is TGTGCCAGCAGTTTTATTGTAGTAAACACCGGGGAGCTGTTTTTT. Protein sequence: CASSFIVVNTGELFF.

This clonotype was found once. The J gene is TRBJ1-1, the V gene TRBV5-1; TRBD1 aligns across 7 bases. CDR3 length: 15 residues. Germline V gene sequence: CDR1 SGHRS, CDR2 YFSETQ. V dropped 0 bases and J dropped 5; count of bases not matched to a gene: 7. The CDR3 sequence: CASSLVAGGSTEAFF. The CDR3 coding sequence is TGCGCCAGCAGCTTGGTAGCAGGGGGGAGTACTGAAGCTTTCTTT.

This clonotype was detected once. This rearrangement joins TRBV9 to TRBJ2-7; maybe TRBD2 (6 bases). The CDR3 runs to 14 residues. CDR1 is SGDLS and CDR2 is YYNGEE in the germline V gene. The V and J ends lost 3 bases and 6 bases respectively, with 16 bases between them. For the CDR3, the DNA is TGTGCCAGCAGCGCGGCGGGGCAGGGCGCCGAGCAGTACTTC. Protein product: CASSAAGQGAEQYF.

The rearrangement joins TRBV2 to TRBJ2-5, with D tentatively TRBD2 (5 bases). CDR1 SNHLY and CDR2 FYNNEI come from the germline V gene. The CDR3 consists of 16 residues. Trimming removed 7 bases from V and 3 bases from J, with 21 bases in between. CDR3 in DNA: TGTGCCAGCAATGGTGTCAAGCGGCCTTGGGAAGAGACCCAGTACTTC. Protein: CASNGVKRPWEETQYF.

This rearrangement joins TRBV24-1 to TRBJ2-5; a weak D match, TRBD1 (5 bases). Germline lookup yields CDR1 KGHDR and CDR2 SFDVKD. This CDR3 has 16 residues. V lost 4 bases and J 4 bases, leaving 18 bases between the germline ends. Here the CDR3 reads CATSDSGRGSSETQYF. CDR3 sequence (DNA): TGTGCCACCAGTGACTCCGGTAGGGGATCATCAGAGACCCAGTACTTC.

The chain is built from TRBV6-6 and TRBJ2-7; TRBD1 is a possible D gene (5 bases). CDR1 and CDR2 from the germline V gene are MNHNY and SVGAGI (reference sequence). The CDR3 is made up of 11 amino acids. V was shortened by 10 bases and J by 6 bases, with 13 bases between the two germline ends. DNA of the CDR3: TGTGCCACCGGGTGGGGCAGCGAGCAGTACTTC. This codes for CATGWGSEQYF.

This clonotype was seen repeatedly, ten times or more. Written as DNA, the CDR3 is TGCAGTGCTAGAGATCAAGGGGCGGGGGGGTACAATGAGCAGTTCTTC. It yields the protein CSARDQGAGGYNEQFF. The chain carries TRBV20-1 and TRBJ2-1; 9 bases agree with TRBD2. V was clipped by 0 bases and J by 4 bases; unmatched bases: 7. The CDR3 is 16 amino acids. CDR1 and CDR2 from the germline V gene are DFQATT and SNEGSKA (reference sequence).

About this clonotype itself: Sequence at one end of the junction differs from germline and may be a read error. The chain's CDR3 is CASGLLGGAGDIEAFF. CDR3 coding DNA: TGTGCCAGCGGCTTATTAGGGGGCGCGGGGGACATTGAAGCTTTCTTT. The V and J genes are TRBV7-2 and TRBJ1-1, with 7 bases matching TRBD1. Per germline, CDR1 SGHTA and CDR2 FQGNSA. This CDR3 is 16 amino acids long. The whole variable domain, filled in from reference TRBV7-2 and TRBJ1-1, reads GAGVSQSPSNKVTEKGKDVELRCDPISGHTALYWYRQSLGQGLEFLIYFQGNSAPDKSGLPSDRFSAERTGGSVSTLTIQRTQQEDSAVYLCASGLLGGAGDIEAFFGQGTRLTVV.

This clonotype turned up a few times. The CDR3 nucleotides are TGCAGTGCTATGCGAGGAGGCACTGAAGCTTTCTTT. It is translated as CSAMRGGTEAFF. The chain employs TRBV20-1 and TRBJ1-1; no firm D call. The CDR3 is 12 residues long. Germline V gene data show CDR1 as DFQATT and CDR2 as SNEGSKA (reference sequence). V lost 4 bases and J lost 4, with 10 bases in between.

The chain joins TRBV2 to TRBJ2-5; D possibly corresponds to TRBD2 (7 bases). CDR3 size: 13 residues. Deletions cut 5 bases from V and 4 bases from J, with 11 bases between. The germline V gene encodes CDR1 SNHLY and CDR2 FYNNEI. CDR3 in DNA: TGTGCCAGCAGTTATGGGGGGGCAGAGACCCAGTACTTC. The encoded protein is CASSYGGAETQYF.

The J gene is TRBJ1-4, the V gene TRBV20-1; D call uncertain. Germline lookup yields CDR1 DFQATT and CDR2 SNEGSKA (reference sequence). V gave up 3 bases and J gave up 0 bases, with 5 bases separating them. CDR3 length equals 13 residues. In nucleotides, the CDR3 is TGCAGTGCTAGTAATGCAACTAATGAAAAACTGTTTTTT. It specifies CSASNATNEKLFF.

This clonotype was detected many times. The V and J genes are TRBV7-9 and TRBJ1-4, with a possible D match to TRBD1 (5 bases). Looked up from germline, CDR1 is SEHNR and CDR2 is FQNEAQ (reference sequence). Trimming stripped 3 bases from V and 7 bases from J, with 15 bases between. This CDR3 has 15 residues. CDR3 residues: CASSLGLPGGEKLFF. DNA of the CDR3: TGTGCCAGCAGCTTGGGCCTCCCTGGGGGTGAAAAACTGTTTTTT.

This clonotype appeared once. V gene TRBV7-9 combines with J gene TRBJ2-5; 13 bases match TRBD2. The germline gives CDR1 SEHNR, CDR2 FQNEAQ (reference sequence). J lost 4 bases, V lost 5 bases, and 4 bases had no gene match. This CDR3 comprises 15 residues. In DNA, the CDR3 is TGTGCCAGCAGCGGACTAGCGGGGGAGGCAGAGACCCAGTACTTC. Protein sequence: CASSGLAGEAETQYF. Filled out from reference TRBV7-9 and TRBJ2-5, the complete variable domain reads DTGVSQNPRHKITKRGQNVTFRCDPISEHNRLYWYRQTLGQGPEFLTYFQNEAQLEKSRLLSDRFSAERPKGSFSTLEIQRTEQGDSAMYLCASSGLAGEAETQYFGPGTRLLVL.

A note on this clonotype: A clone one base away is much larger, so this may be a read error. J is TRBJ1-2 and V is TRBV11-2; D possibly corresponds to TRBD1 (5 bases). The CDR3 spans 15 residues. The V gene lost 5 bases and the J gene lost 8 bases, with 21 bases spanning the gap. Looked up from germline, CDR1 is SGHAT and CDR2 is FQNNGV. The CDR3 here is CASSPHFAGADGYTF. The CDR3 DNA is TGTGCCAGCAGCCCCCACTTCGCCGGGGCGGACGGCTACACCTTC.

V is TRBV29-1 and J is TRBJ2-1, with 11 bases that match TRBD2. This CDR3 region has 18 residues. Germline values: CDR1 SQVTM, CDR2 ANQGSEA. The trim removed 4 bases at V and 3 bases at J, leaving 14 bases unmatched. CDR3: CSVATSGGRGYYYNEQFF. CDR3 DNA sequence: TGCAGCGTTGCTACTAGCGGGGGACGGGGGTACTACTACAATGAGCAGTTCTTC.

The chain joins TRBV25-1 to TRBJ1-1, with D uncertain. The germline V gene has CDR1 MGHDK and CDR2 SYGVNS. Trimming removed 1 base from V and 1 base from J, with 7 bases in between. CDR3 size: 14 residues. The CDR3 loop reads CASSEFNRNTEAFF. The DNA of the CDR3 is TGTGCCAGCAGTGAATTCAACAGGAACACTGAAGCTTTCTTT.

This clonotype was found a few times. The V and J genes are TRBV10-3 and TRBJ2-5; 8 bases align to TRBD1. The junction had 12 bases not matched to a gene; V was cut back by 4 bases and J by 2 bases. Germline CDR1 ENHRY, CDR2 SYGVKD. The CDR3 length is 17 residues. DNA for the CDR3: TGTGCCATCAGTGGAAGAACAGGGGGTATAGCTCAAGAGACCCAGTACTTC. This translates into CAISGRTGGIAQETQYF.

This sequence joins TRBV11-2 and TRBJ1-6, with 7 bases matching TRBD1. V lost 4 bases to trimming and J lost 8 bases; unmatched junction nucleotides: 11. Looked up from germline, CDR1 is SGHAT and CDR2 is FQNNGV. The CDR3 is made up of 16 amino acids. CDR3 in amino acids: CASSSLKQGRHSPLHF. The CDR3 DNA reads as TGTGCCAGCAGCTCACTTAAACAGGGGAGGCATTCACCCCTCCACTTT.

The V gene is TRBV12-3 or TRBV12-4, the J gene TRBJ2-7, with D perhaps TRBD1 (6 bases). CDR3 length: 13 residues. Trimming took 7 bases from V and 3 from J, leaving 13 bases between them. CDR3 in DNA: TGTGCCAGCACCACAGGGCCCAACTACGAGCAGTACTTC. Protein product: CASTTGPNYEQYF.

As concerns this clonotype: An end of the junction differs from the germline gene, which may be a read error. This sequence joins TRBV25-1 and TRBJ1-6; D call uncertain. There are 16 residues in the CDR3. Germline V lookup: CDR1 MGHDK, CDR2 SYGVNS. The DNA of the CDR3 is TGTGCTAGCAGTTACTCCCGGGCGAGAGGTAATCCACCCCTCCACTTT. It specifies CASSYSRARGNPPLHF.

Many counts were recorded for this clonotype. This chain joins TRBV2 and TRBJ1-2, with 10 bases identical to TRBD1. CDR3 length equals 17 residues. Germline V gene data show CDR1 as SNHLY and CDR2 as FYNNEI. The ends lost 1 base at V and 1 base at J; junction bases unmatched: 6. This CDR3 reads CASSEGDRGLDNYGYTF. CDR3 in DNA: TGTGCCAGCAGTGAAGGGGACAGGGGACTCGATAACTATGGCTACACCTTC. Together with reference TRBV2 and TRBJ1-2, the CDR3 gives the full variable domain: EPEVTQTPSHQVTQMGQEVILRCVPISNHLYFYWYRQILGQKVEFLVSFYNNEISEKSEIFDDQFSVERPDGSNFTLKIRSTKLEDSAMYFCASSEGDRGLDNYGYTFGSGTRLTVV.

This clonotype was counted between two and nine times. The chain couples TRBV3-1 to TRBJ1-4, with 7 nucleotides matching TRBD1. The junction had 5 bases not matched to a gene; V was cut back by 4 bases and J by 3 bases. CDR3 size: 15 residues. Germline V CDR1 and CDR2: LGHDT, YNNKEL (reference sequence). CDR3 region: CASSPVQGPNEKLFF. The CDR3 region has the DNA TGTGCCAGCAGCCCCGTACAGGGGCCTAATGAAAAACTGTTTTTT.

This clonotype occurred many times. The gene calls are TRBV12-3 or TRBV12-4 and TRBJ1-1, with D possibly matching TRBD1 (6 bases). V lost 2 bases to trimming and J lost 2 bases, with 9 bases between them. The CDR3 is 14 residues long. CDR3 nucleotides: TGTGCCAGCAGTTTAACGGGACAAAACACTGAAGCTTTCTTT. As protein: CASSLTGQNTEAFF.